The 29 T cell receptor beta chains below come from one sample, sequenced in a study of T cells after somatic rescue of genetic block. The repertoire was sequenced with immunoSEQ multiplex PCR; TCRdb's copy has only in-frame clones and lacks some. The sample includes 70,000 or so clones, under 95% of them seen just once. Sequencing was done on a sample of peripheral blood mononuclear cells (PBMCs). The receptors come from a man in his forties.

This clone was found once. The chain has TRBV19 and TRBJ2-3; unclear D gene. This CDR3 contains 14 residues. Trimming pared 2 bases from V and 0 bases from J, leaving 6 bases between. Germline values: CDR1 LNHDA, CDR2 SQIVND (reference sequence). CDR3 protein: CASSILQSTDTQYF. For the CDR3, the DNA is TGTGCCAGTAGTATACTCCAAAGCACAGATACGCAGTATTTT.

J is TRBJ1-2 and V is TRBV9, with TRBD1 matching over 10 bases. From germline, CDR1 is SGDLS and CDR2 YYNGEE. The ends lost 2 bases at V and 4 bases at J; junction bases unmatched: 11. The CDR3 length is 17 residues. CDR3 nucleotide sequence: TGTGCCAGCAGCGTCAGTCCCCAAAGACAGGGGGCCTATGGCTACACCTTC. Translating gives CASSVSPQRQGAYGYTF.

A remark on this clone: At the DNA level, this CDR3 is encoded by other sequences in the same sample as well. This CDR3 reads CASSLANSPDSPLHF. In DNA form, the CDR3 reads TGTGCCAGCAGCTTAGCAAATTCCCCCGATTCACCCCTCCACTTT. The V call is TRBV7-8, the J call TRBJ1-6; no reliable D call. CDR3 length: 15 residues. V was clipped by 0 bases and J by 8 bases, with 11 bases between them. The V gene's germline CDR1 is SGHVS and CDR2 FQNEAQ.

The chain uses TRBV7-2 and TRBJ2-5; D not certain. Germline-derived CDR1 and CDR2 are SGHTA and FQGNSA. The CDR3 has 15 amino acids. The ends were cut back, 5 bases at V and 4 bases at J, with 17 bases in the middle. The CDR3 region is CASSIRNAPPETQYF. As DNA, the CDR3 is TGTGCCAGCAGCATCCGAAATGCCCCTCCAGAGACCCAGTACTTC. The complete variable domain, with remaining parts taken from reference TRBV7-2 and TRBJ2-5, reads GAGVSQSPSNKVTEKGKDVELRCDPISGHTALYWYRQSLGQGLEFLIYFQGNSAPDKSGLPSDRFSAERTGGSVSTLTIQRTQQEDSAVYLCASSIRNAPPETQYFGPGTRLLVL.

As for this clone: The junction differs from germline at one of its ends, possibly a read error. The chain links TRBV7-2 to TRBJ2-1; D possibly corresponds to TRBD1 (6 bases). CDR1 is SGHTA and CDR2 is FQGNSA in the germline V gene. CDR3 size: 14 residues. The CDR3 DNA reads TGTGCCAGCAACTTACAGGGACCCAACAATGAGCAGTTCTTC. Encoded protein: CASNLQGPNNEQFF.

This chain uses TRBV19 with TRBJ2-3, with 10 bases aligning to TRBD1. CDR1 is LNHDA and CDR2 is SQIVND in the germline V gene (reference sequence). The V gene end was trimmed by 3 bases and the J gene end by 4 bases; junction bases not matched to a gene: 4. This CDR3 has 15 amino acids. DNA for the CDR3: TGTGCCAGTAGTATCTGGACAGGGGGGCCAGATACGCAGTATTTT. Translation: CASSIWTGGPDTQYF.

CDR3 coding DNA: TGTGCCTGGAGTGATTTTGGAAACACCATATATTTT. This gives the protein CAWSDFGNTIYF. The V call is TRBV30, the J call TRBJ1-3; no clear D. The germline CDR1 and CDR2 sequences are GTSNPN and SVGIG (reference sequence). V gave up 1 base and J gave up 3 bases, with 4 bases separating them. This CDR3 has 12 amino acids.

This rearrangement joins TRBV28 to TRBJ2-7; TRBD1 aligns across 8 bases. The ends lost 6 bases at V and 4 bases at J; junction bases unmatched: 11. From germline, CDR1 is MDHEN and CDR2 SYDVKM. The CDR3 sequence is 15 residues long. CDR3: CASSPPGGAWYEQYF. The DNA of the CDR3 is TGTGCCAGCAGCCCCCCAGGGGGCGCATGGTACGAGCAGTACTTC.

The chain couples TRBV14 to TRBJ1-2; 7 bases are shared with TRBD1. Germline V gene lookup returns CDR1 SGHDN and CDR2 FVKESK. V lost 2 bases and J lost 4; bases outside the gene matches: 22. The CDR3 runs to 20 residues. In DNA, the CDR3 is TGTGCCAGCAGCCAAAATCAAAGACAGGGTCTAATGAATCAATTCTATGGCTACACCTTC. Translated: CASSQNQRQGLMNQFYGYTF.

V usage is TRBV28 and J usage is TRBJ1-6, with TRBD1 matching 10 bases. The CDR3 has 16 amino acids. Trimming cost V 1 base and J 10 bases; bases outside gene matches: 7. In germline, CDR1 is MDHEN, CDR2 SYDVKM. In DNA form, the CDR3 reads TGTGCCAGCAGTTTATTATTTGGGACAGGGGACTCACCCCTCCACTTT. Translation: CASSLLFGTGDSPLHF. Full variable domain (rest looked up from reference TRBV28 and TRBJ1-6): DVKVTQSSRYLVKRTGEKVFLECVQDMDHENMFWYRQDPGLGLRLIYFSYDVKMKEKGDIPEGYSVSREKKERFSLILESASTNQTSMYLCASSLLFGTGDSPLHFGNGTRLTVT.

J is TRBJ1-3 and V is TRBV2; 10 nucleotides agree with TRBD1. Germline V gene sequence: CDR1 SNHLY, CDR2 FYNNEI. The J segment lost 0 bases and the V segment lost 1 base, leaving 15 bases of the junction unmatched. This CDR3 is 21 amino acids long. Here the CDR3 DNA reads TGTGCCAGCAGTGAAGGGGTGTTGGGACAGGGGAATCGGGGCTCTGGAAACACCATATATTTT. It specifies CASSEGVLGQGNRGSGNTIYF.

Only one count was recorded for this clone. The chain combines TRBV12-5 with TRBJ2-7, with 7 bases fitting TRBD1. CDR1 and CDR2 from the germline V gene are LGHNT and FRNRAP. The CDR3 sequence is 13 residues long. With 6 bases clipped from V and 3 bases from J, the junction kept 5 bases outside the gene matches. The CDR3 reads CASGPGQVYEQYF. The CDR3, as DNA: TGTGCTAGTGGGCCCGGACAGGTCTACGAGCAGTACTTC.

CDR3 loop: CASSIAGTNTEAFF. CDR3 DNA sequence: TGTGCCAGTAGTATAGCTGGGACGAACACTGAAGCTTTCTTT. The chain joins TRBV19 to TRBJ1-1; tentative D call: TRBD1 (5 bases). The length of the CDR3 is 14 residues. Germline CDR1 is LNHDA and CDR2 is SQIVND (reference sequence). Trimming left V 1 base short and J 1 base short, with 7 bases between.

V usage is TRBV30 and J usage is TRBJ2-2; TRBD1 agrees at 8 bases. The CDR3 runs to 14 residues. V was clipped by 7 bases and J by 2 bases; unmatched bases: 6. The V gene's germline CDR1 is GTSNPN and CDR2 SVGIG (reference sequence). CDR3 nucleotide sequence: TGTGCCTCCAGACAGGGGCCTAACACCGGGGAGCTGTTTTTT. It is translated as CASRQGPNTGELFF.

This chain links TRBV20-1 with TRBJ1-2; no definite D call. This CDR3 is 10 amino acids long. Looked up from germline, CDR1 is DFQATT and CDR2 is SNEGSKA (reference sequence). V lost 2 bases, J lost 8 bases, and 6 bases lay in between. The CDR3 region is CSARTAGYTF. DNA of the CDR3: TGCAGTGCTAGAACGGCGGGCTACACCTTC.

The chain is built from TRBV19 and TRBJ2-3, with TRBD1 as a possible D gene (6 bases). V lost 3 bases to trimming and J lost 7 bases, with 17 bases between them. The CDR3 is made up of 15 amino acids. The germline V gene encodes CDR1 LNHDA and CDR2 SQIVND (reference sequence). CDR3 sequence: CASSIAQGSLNTQYF. CDR3 nucleotide sequence: TGTGCCAGTAGTATCGCACAGGGAAGTTTGAATACGCAGTATTTT.

This chain links TRBV18 with TRBJ2-7; maybe TRBD2 (6 bases). V lost 0 bases to trimming and J lost 5 bases, with 8 bases between them. The germline V gene encodes CDR1 KGHSH and CDR2 LQKENI. The CDR3 consists of 13 residues. The CDR3 DNA follows: TGTGCCAGCTCACCACCTCCGGGGGACGAGCAGTACTTC. It encodes CASSPPPGDEQYF.

This sequence joins TRBV11-2 and TRBJ1-5; D might be TRBD1 (6 bases). The germline gives CDR1 SGHAT, CDR2 FQNNGV. This CDR3 has 14 amino acids. The V gene lost 1 base and the J gene lost 5 bases, with 9 bases spanning the gap. CDR3 nucleotide sequence: TGTGCCAGCAGCTTAGCCAGGGGAGATCAGCCCCAGCATTTT. Its protein is CASSLARGDQPQHF.

The chain employs TRBV20-1 and TRBJ1-1, with D unclear. V gave up 1 base and J gave up 14 bases, with 14 bases separating them. Germline lookup yields CDR1 DFQATT and CDR2 SNEGSKA (reference sequence). The CDR3 is 11 residues long. The CDR3 DNA sequence: TGCAGTGCTAGAGGGAGTGGAAGAATGTTCTTT. Its translation is CSARGSGRMFF.

The rearrangement links TRBV18 to TRBJ2-3; D is perhaps TRBD1 (5 bases). Germline CDR1 reads KGHSH; CDR2 reads LQKENI. This CDR3 has 14 residues. V lost 4 bases, J lost 5 bases, and 13 bases lay in between. The CDR3 is CASSQAGRIDTQYF. In nucleotides, the CDR3 is TGTGCCAGCTCACAGGCAGGGCGTATAGATACGCAGTATTTT.

The J gene is TRBJ2-3, the V gene TRBV7-9; 13 bases map to TRBD2. The CDR3 runs to 16 residues. Trimming cost V 4 bases and J 2 bases; bases outside gene matches: 3. From germline, CDR1 is SEHNR and CDR2 FQNEAQ (reference sequence). CDR3 DNA sequence: TGTGCCAGCAGCTCGGGACTAGCGGGGCTCACAGATACGCAGTATTTT. This sequence encodes CASSSGLAGLTDTQYF.

This clone has only a few counts. V gene TRBV28 combines with J gene TRBJ2-3; TRBD1 matches 8 bases. CDR1 MDHEN and CDR2 SYDVKM come from the germline V gene. The CDR3 runs to 15 residues. J was trimmed by 3 bases and V by 7 bases; bases with no gene match: 9. CDR3 sequence reads: CASTLVTGGTDTQYF. The DNA of the CDR3 is TGTGCCAGCACCCTGGTAACAGGGGGGACAGATACGCAGTATTTT.

This chain links TRBV7-2 with TRBJ2-5; D may be TRBD2 (5 bases). V lost 5 bases to trimming and J lost 0 bases, with 13 bases between them. Germline loops: CDR1 SGHTA, CDR2 FQGNSA. The CDR3 consists of 15 residues. Here the CDR3 DNA reads TGTGCCAGCAGCCTGGGGAGCGTGTACCAAGAGACCCAGTACTTC. It encodes CASSLGSVYQETQYF.

A single count supports this clone. The chain employs TRBV6-5 and TRBJ2-7; 7 nucleotides agree with TRBD1. V was pared by 5 bases and J by 2 bases, with 6 bases of the junction left unmatched. This CDR3 comprises 14 residues. CDR1 is MNHEY and CDR2 is SVGAGI in the germline V gene. CDR3 loop: CASSPTGVTYEQYF. CDR3 in DNA: TGTGCCAGCAGTCCTACAGGGGTGACCTACGAGCAGTACTTC.

The chain uses TRBV5-6 and TRBJ1-2; no definite D call. Trimming left V 0 bases short and J 8 bases short, with 11 bases between. The CDR3 runs to 13 residues. CDR1 and CDR2 (germline): SGHDT, YYEEEE. This chain's CDR3 is CASSLGWRGGYTF. The DNA of the CDR3 is TGTGCCAGCAGCTTGGGCTGGAGAGGCGGCTACACCTTC.

The V gene is TRBV5-1, the J gene TRBJ1-2; TRBD1 matches 11 bases. CDR3 size: 17 residues. Germline V CDR1 and CDR2: SGHRS, YFSETQ. J was trimmed by 4 bases and V by 4 bases; bases with no gene match: 12. The CDR3 spells CASSGGQGASGLYGYTF. The CDR3 nucleotides read TGCGCCAGCAGCGGCGGACAGGGGGCGTCGGGGCTCTATGGCTACACCTTC.

The rearrangement links TRBV5-1 to TRBJ1-6; 7 nucleotides agree with TRBD1. The length of the CDR3 is 15 residues. V lost 4 bases and J lost 0; bases outside the gene matches: 1. The germline CDR1 and CDR2 sequences are SGHRS and YFSETQ. The CDR3 DNA is TGCGCCAGCAGCCGGGACAGCTCCTATAATTCACCCCTCCACTTT. It encodes CASSRDSSYNSPLHF.

This rearrangement joins TRBV28 to TRBJ2-7; D gene uncertain. Germline CDR1 is MDHEN and CDR2 is SYDVKM. This CDR3 contains 14 residues. V lost 4 bases and J 0 bases, leaving 10 bases between the germline ends. CDR3 DNA sequence: TGTGCCAGCAGTTCCTTGGCCCCCTCCTACGAGCAGTACTTC. Its translation is CASSSLAPSYEQYF.

J is TRBJ1-1 and V is TRBV2, with D possibly TRBD1 on 5 matching bases. Between the trimmed V and J ends, which lost 7 bases and 5 bases, there was a span of 17 bases. The germline V gene has CDR1 SNHLY and CDR2 FYNNEI. The CDR3 is 14 amino acids. CDR3 bases: TGTGCCAGCATAGGGGCGGGGGTGAGAACTGAAGCTTTCTTT. This sequence encodes CASIGAGVRTEAFF.